These 22 T cell receptor beta chains share one sample of origin, sequenced in a study of control samples from healthy donors and cancer patients. TCRdb's table, derived via immunoSEQ multiplex PCR, lists solely in-frame clones and lacks some. The profile shows under 150,000 clones, 85% to 95% of them singletons. Sequencing input: blood. These TCRs come from a man aged 25 to 40 in good health.

The gene calls are TRBV7-9 and TRBJ2-5; D is tentatively TRBD1 or TRBD2 (5 bases each). V lost 3 bases to trimming and J lost 7 bases, with 9 bases between them. In germline, CDR1 is SEHNR, CDR2 FQNEAQ (reference sequence). The CDR3 spans 12 residues. CDR3 sequence: CASSLGEGTQYF. DNA of the CDR3: TGTGCCAGCAGCTTGGGGGAAGGGACCCAGTACTTC.

The CDR3 spells CASSKRSGGDEQFF. In nucleotides, the CDR3 is TGTGCCAGCAGCAAGCGTTCCGGGGGAGATGAGCAGTTCTTC. This sequence joins TRBV3-1 (or the pseudogene TRBV3-2) and TRBJ2-1, with D perhaps matching TRBD2 (6 bases). Germline CDR1 and CDR2: LGHDT and YNNKEL (reference sequence). Trimming stripped 5 bases from V and 8 bases from J, with 16 bases between. The CDR3 contains 14 residues.

The rearrangement uses TRBV14 and TRBJ1-2; unclear D gene. In germline, CDR1 is SGHDN, CDR2 FVKESK. The CDR3 length is 13 residues. The V end was cut by 0 bases, the J end by 7 bases, with 9 bases between. DNA for the CDR3: TGTGCCAGCAGCCAAGATCGGCGCGGTGGCTACACCTTC. The encoded protein is CASSQDRRGGYTF.

The chain is built from TRBV6-1 and TRBJ1-2, with TRBD1 as a possible D gene (5 bases). Per germline, CDR1 MNHNS and CDR2 SASEGT. V lost 5 bases and J lost 4, with 17 bases in between. The CDR3 is made up of 15 amino acids. CDR3 loop: CASSRSGPGGYGYTF. The CDR3 nucleotides are TGTGCCAGCAGTCGGTCCGGGCCGGGGGGCTATGGCTACACCTTC.

The chain has TRBV27 and TRBJ2-1, with D perhaps TRBD2 (6 bases). The CDR3 totals 14 residues. V lost 5 bases and J 0 bases, leaving 8 bases between the germline ends. CDR1 is MNHEY and CDR2 is SMNVEV in the germline V gene (reference sequence). The CDR3 nucleotides are TGTGCCAGCAGTGACGGGAGCTCCTACAATGAGCAGTTCTTC. It codes for CASSDGSSYNEQFF.

Worth noting for this clone: The same CDR3 arises from other DNA sequences in this sample as well. The chain employs TRBV29-1 and TRBJ2-2, with 8 positions matching TRBD2. This CDR3 is 14 amino acids long. CDR1 is SQVTM and CDR2 is ANQGSEA in the germline V gene. The J segment lost 5 bases and the V segment lost 6 bases, leaving 8 bases of the junction unmatched. CDR3 loop: CSVLAGGGTGELFF. The CDR3 nucleotides read TGCAGCGTACTCGCGGGGGGCGGGACCGGGGAGCTGTTTTTT.

The chain couples TRBV6-5 to TRBJ1-2; 10 nucleotides agree with TRBD1. V lost 2 bases and J lost 5; bases outside the gene matches: 2. Germline-derived CDR1 and CDR2 are MNHEY and SVGAGI. This CDR3 spans 14 amino acids. CDR3 DNA sequence: TGTGCCAGCAGTTACGGGGACAGGGGTTATGGCTACACCTTC. Translated, it gives CASSYGDRGYGYTF.

This sequence joins TRBV19 and TRBJ1-1; perhaps TRBD1 as D (6 bases). Looked up from germline, CDR1 is LNHDA and CDR2 is SQIVND (reference sequence). The CDR3 covers 15 residues. V dropped 5 bases and J dropped 4 bases, with 17 bases sitting between them. CDR3 amino acids: CASSPSGGLSTEAFF. The DNA of the CDR3 is TGTGCCAGTAGTCCCAGCGGGGGGCTAAGCACTGAAGCTTTCTTT.

The chain carries TRBV7-8 and TRBJ1-4, with D uncertain. V shed 5 bases and J shed 1 base, with 11 bases lying between them. In germline, CDR1 is SGHVS, CDR2 FQNEAQ. The CDR3 sequence is 15 residues long. CDR3 sequence (DNA): TGTGCCAGCAGCCCTCGACGGATAACTAATGAAAAACTGTTTTTT. Its translation is CASSPRRITNEKLFF.

V and J are TRBV6-5 and TRBJ2-7; D not certain. Germline values: CDR1 MNHEY, CDR2 SVGAGI. The V end lost 0 bases, the J end lost 9 bases, and 15 bases lay between the germline ends. CDR3 size: 14 residues. In DNA form, the CDR3 reads TGTGCCAGCAGTTACTCGGCACTCCGGGCCGGGCAGTACGTC. Translated: CASSYSALRAGQYV.

The chain has TRBV4-2 and TRBJ2-7; D is perhaps TRBD1 or TRBD2 (5 bases each). CDR1 and CDR2 (germline): LGHNA, YNFKEQ. V lost 3 bases to trimming and J lost 3 bases, with 12 bases between them. The CDR3 contains 14 residues. Here the CDR3 DNA reads TGTGCCAGCAGCCAGAGGGGCAGAGACTACGAGCAGTACTTC. It specifies CASSQRGRDYEQYF.

This clone was counted only a few times. The gene calls are TRBV7-9 and TRBJ2-1; unclear D gene. V shed 5 bases and J shed 1 base, with 9 bases lying between them. Germline V CDR1 and CDR2: SEHNR, FQNEAQ (reference sequence). The CDR3 is 14 amino acids. The CDR3 here is CASSPSTSYNEQFF. As DNA, the CDR3 is TGTGCCAGCAGCCCGTCAACTTCCTACAATGAGCAGTTCTTC.

The chain is built from TRBV24-1 and TRBJ1-5; D might be TRBD1 (6 bases). The germline CDR1 and CDR2 sequences are KGHDR and SFDVKD. V was clipped by 12 bases and J by 2 bases, with 10 bases between them. CDR3 size: 12 residues. The CDR3 DNA sequence: TGTGCCTCAAACAGGGGCAATCAGCCCCAGCATTTT. Protein product: CASNRGNQPQHF.

This chain uses TRBV6-6 with TRBJ1-1, with TRBD1 identical over 9 bases. J lost 7 bases, V lost 1 base, and 7 bases had no gene match. The CDR3 runs to 15 residues. The germline CDR1 and CDR2 sequences are MNHNY and SVGAGI (reference sequence). The CDR3 DNA reads as TGTGCCAGCAGTTACTTCCGGACAGGGGAGAATGAAGCTTTCTTT. Protein: CASSYFRTGENEAFF.

This sequence joins TRBV11-3 and TRBJ1-5; D possibly corresponds to TRBD1 (5 bases). Germline CDR1 and CDR2: SGHNT and YENEEA. CDR3 length equals 20 residues. Between the trimmed V and J ends, which lost 3 bases and 0 bases, there was a span of 24 bases. The DNA for the CDR3 is TGTGCCAGCAGCTTTAGTTCCCCTCCGGGACGGCGCGATAGCAATCAGCCCCAGCATTTT. Translation: CASSFSSPPGRRDSNQPQHF.

The DNA of the CDR3 is TGTGCCAGCAGCTTAGGACTAGCTCGCAATGAGCAGTTCTTC. Protein product: CASSLGLARNEQFF. The chain uses TRBV3-1 (or the pseudogene TRBV3-2) and TRBJ2-1, with 8 nucleotides matching TRBD2. Germline V gene sequence: CDR1 LGHDT, CDR2 YNNKEL (reference sequence). With 5 bases clipped from V and 6 bases from J, the junction kept 6 bases outside the gene matches. CDR3 length: 14 residues.

This sequence joins TRBV5-6 and TRBJ2-7; a possible D gene is TRBD1 (5 bases). Germline V CDR1 and CDR2: SGHDT, YYEEEE. The CDR3 has 12 amino acids. V was shortened by 0 bases and J by 6 bases, with 7 bases between the two germline ends. CDR3 residues: CASSLAGPEQYF. CDR3 DNA sequence: TGTGCCAGCAGCTTGGCAGGGCCCGAGCAGTACTTC.

In its sample, this clone was seen once. The chain combines TRBV9 with TRBJ2-2; D ambiguous. The CDR3 runs to 13 residues. V was pared by 0 bases and J by 6 bases, with 6 bases between. The germline CDR1 and CDR2 sequences are SGDLS and YYNGEE. This CDR3 reads CASSVVWAGELFF. The CDR3 coding sequence is TGTGCCAGCAGCGTAGTCTGGGCCGGGGAGCTGTTTTTT.

The CDR3 region is CASSWTGLSGNTIYF. In DNA, the CDR3 is TGCGCCAGCAGCTGGACAGGTCTCTCTGGAAACACCATATATTTT. V and J are TRBV5-1 and TRBJ1-3; 7 bases fit TRBD1. V lost 3 bases, J lost 0 bases, and 3 bases stayed unmatched. CDR1 and CDR2 (germline): SGHRS, YFSETQ. The CDR3 is 15 residues long.

This clone was detected once. The V gene is TRBV14, the J gene TRBJ1-5; D uncertain. Germline assignment: CDR1 SGHDN and CDR2 FVKESK. The CDR3 contains 12 residues. V dropped 5 bases and J dropped 0 bases, with 2 bases sitting between them. CDR3 sequence (DNA): TGTGCCAGCAGCTTTAGCAATCAGCCCCAGCATTTT. Residues: CASSFSNQPQHF.

This clone was counted between two and nine times. V gene TRBV9 combines with J gene TRBJ1-6, with D hard to call. The CDR3 has 13 residues. In germline, CDR1 is SGDLS, CDR2 YYNGEE. The germline V and J ends were trimmed by 5 bases and 7 bases, with 10 bases remaining between them. The CDR3 sequence: CASSKAGNSPLHF. The CDR3 DNA is TGTGCCAGCAGTAAGGCCGGAAATTCACCCCTCCACTTT.

The genes are TRBV12-3 or TRBV12-4 and TRBJ1-4, with TRBD1 as a possible D gene (5 bases). CDR3 length: 13 amino acids. Trimming stripped 5 bases from V and 5 bases from J, with 9 bases between. In DNA, the CDR3 is TGTGCCAGCAGTATGGGGACCAATGAAAAACTGTTTTTT. Translating it yields CASSMGTNEKLFF.